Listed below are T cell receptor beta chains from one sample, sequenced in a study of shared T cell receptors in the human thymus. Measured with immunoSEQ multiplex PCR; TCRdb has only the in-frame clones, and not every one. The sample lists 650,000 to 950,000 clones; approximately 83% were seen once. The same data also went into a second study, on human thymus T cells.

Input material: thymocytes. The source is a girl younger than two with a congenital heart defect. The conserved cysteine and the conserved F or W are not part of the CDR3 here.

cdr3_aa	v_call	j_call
ASSPNGVNEQF	TRBV7-7	TRBJ2-1
ASSEGTSFYTSNHNEQF	TRBV2	TRBJ2-1
SARGASGNF	TRBV20-1	TRBJ2-1
ASSPTIEANYGYT	TRBV14	TRBJ1-2
ASASGYGYT	TRBV9	TRBJ1-2
AWSTKETQY	TRBV30	TRBJ2-5
ASSLSQRGGMDEQY	TRBV5-1	TRBJ2-7
ASSYREGSPLH	TRBV5-1	TRBJ1-6
ASSLEPQRGANYEQY	TRBV7-9	TRBJ2-7
ASSLDREITYEQY	TRBV28	TRBJ2-7
ASSQRPGQPIFTGELF	TRBV7-6	TRBJ2-2
ASSLPGLPGNTEAF	TRBV6-5	TRBJ1-1
ASTTGVGYT	TRBV5-1	TRBJ1-2
ASSSSLGDNYGYT	TRBV5-1	TRBJ1-2
ASSEYVPAGRNYGYT	TRBV10-2	TRBJ1-2
ASSQGLFNQPQH	TRBV6-1	TRBJ1-5
ASRKDSKNIQY	TRBV10-2	TRBJ2-4
ASNRQGSDYGYT	TRBV19	TRBJ1-2
ASYHEGRRGTEAF	TRBV19	TRBJ1-1
ASSFKTEMNTEAF	TRBV5-4	TRBJ1-1
ASSHPRDSEKLF	TRBV4-3	TRBJ1-4
ASSGDTEAF	TRBV28	TRBJ1-1
ASSGPTHTGGNTEAF	TRBV9	TRBJ1-1
ASRHGGGELF	TRBV6-5	TRBJ2-2
ASSVARSLAGGPTDTQY	TRBV9	TRBJ2-3
ATSRFSYPYWTGRPDTQY	TRBV15	TRBJ2-3
ASSQRDSPYNEQF	TRBV14	TRBJ2-1
ASSYSHSRNTEAF	TRBV6-5	TRBJ1-1
ASSYKRQGAFHEQF	TRBV6-5	TRBJ2-1
ASSHSRVWGYT	TRBV9	TRBJ1-2
ASYRTGTAFNEKLF	TRBV2	TRBJ1-4
ASSLGRAGGHTDTQY	TRBV2	TRBJ2-3
ASSARGRAYEQY	TRBV6-1	TRBJ2-7
ASSGTSGGTQY	TRBV2	TRBJ2-5
ASSQWDRVYEQY	TRBV4-3	TRBJ2-7
ASSSGQLNPNTEAF	TRBV7-2	TRBJ1-1
ASPPSSGGHTDTQY	TRBV25-1	TRBJ2-3
ASSGRGFEKLF	TRBV28	TRBJ1-4
ASSLSPGSGNTIY	TRBV5-1	TRBJ1-3
ASSLEGTDLNYGYT	TRBV5-1	TRBJ1-2
ASSLRQDEGEAF	TRBV7-9	TRBJ1-1
ASSLRGSGINGYT	TRBV28	TRBJ1-2
ASSKSPTGLAVNYGYT	TRBV27	TRBJ1-2